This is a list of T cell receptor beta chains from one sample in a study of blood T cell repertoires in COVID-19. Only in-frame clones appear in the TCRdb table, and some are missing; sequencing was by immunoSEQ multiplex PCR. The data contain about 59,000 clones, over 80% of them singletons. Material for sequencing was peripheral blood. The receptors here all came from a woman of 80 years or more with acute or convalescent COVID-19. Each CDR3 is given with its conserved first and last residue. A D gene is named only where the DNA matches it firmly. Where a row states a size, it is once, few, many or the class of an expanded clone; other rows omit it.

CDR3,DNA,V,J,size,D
CASRPGGVGETQYF,TGTGCCAGCAGGCCCGGGGGGGTAGGGGAGACCCAGTACTTC,TRBV5-4,TRBJ2-5,-,TRBD2
CASSAGGPYNEQFF,TGTGCCAGCAGTGCGGGGGGGCCCTACAATGAGCAGTTCTTC,TRBV25-1,TRBJ2-1,-,TRBD2
CASSQGQGNTEAFF,TGTGCCAGCAGTCAAGGACAGGGGAACACTGAAGCTTTCTTT,TRBV7-6,TRBJ1-1,-,TRBD1
CASRESGLGIYEQYF,TGTGCCAGCAGGGAGTCCGGACTAGGGATCTACGAGCAGTACTTC,TRBV28,TRBJ2-7,-,TRBD2
CASSQPGSNYGYTF,TGCGCCAGCAGCCAACCCGGGAGTAACTATGGCTACACCTTC,TRBV4-1,TRBJ1-2,-,-
CASSSYPSGTYEQYF,TGTGCCAGTAGTTCTTACCCTTCAGGGACCTACGAGCAGTACTTC,TRBV19,TRBJ2-7,-,-
CASSYGGQVPEKLFF,TGTGCCAGCAGTTACGGGGGACAGGTCCCCGAAAAACTGTTTTTT,TRBV6-6,TRBJ1-4,-,TRBD1
CASSLVAGGYGYTF,TGTGCCAGCAGCTTAGTTGCAGGGGGCTATGGCTACACCTTC,TRBV7-8,TRBJ1-2,-,TRBD1
CSVSVERKLFF,TGCAGCGTTTCAGTGGAGCGGAAACTGTTTTTT,TRBV29-1,TRBJ1-4,-,-
CASSGGLSYEQYF,TGTGCCAGCAGTGGAGGACTTTCCTACGAGCAGTACTTC,TRBV2,TRBJ2-7,-,-
CASSARLGALSYEQYF,TGTGCCAGCAGCGCGAGACTAGGGGCACTATCCTACGAGCAGTACTTC,TRBV7-2,TRBJ2-7,-,-
CASRSEAAGGRETQYF,TGCGCCAGCAGGAGCGAGGCCGCGGGGGGAAGGGAGACCCAGTACTTC,TRBV5-1,TRBJ2-5,-,TRBD2
CASSLVGQRANEQFF,TGTGCCAGCAGCTTGGTGGGACAGCGAGCTAATGAGCAGTTCTTC,TRBV5-4,TRBJ2-1,-,TRBD1
CASASVNQPQHF,TGTGCCAGCGCGAGCGTTAATCAGCCCCAGCATTTT,TRBV7-3,TRBJ1-5,-,-
CSASTTGGSYGYTF,TGCAGTGCTAGTACAACGGGAGGTTCTTATGGCTACACCTTC,TRBV20-1,TRBJ1-2,-,-
CASTDPGGGTEAFF,TGCGCCAGCACAGACCCGGGAGGGGGCACTGAAGCTTTCTTT,TRBV5-1,TRBJ1-1,once,-
CASSSTLSSYNEQFF,TGTGCCAGTAGTTCGACTCTTAGCTCCTACAATGAGCAGTTCTTC,TRBV19,TRBJ2-1,-,-
CASTMRAGQPQHF,TGTGCCAGTACCATGCGAGCCGGTCAGCCCCAGCATTTT,TRBV19,TRBJ1-5,-,-
CASSSPPGTVVYEQYF,TGTGCCAGCAGTTCTCCCCCTGGGACAGTAGTTTACGAGCAGTACTTC,TRBV7-2,TRBJ2-7,-,TRBD1
CASSQDLGGYGYTF,TGTGCCAGCAGCCAAGATTTAGGGGGTTATGGCTACACCTTC,TRBV4-2,TRBJ1-2,few,-
CASSLYRGNSPLHF,TGTGCCAGCAGCTTATACAGGGGAAATTCACCCCTCCACTTT,TRBV7-2,TRBJ1-6,-,TRBD1
CASSSDRNTGELFF,TGTGCCAGCAGCTCGGACAGGAACACCGGGGAGCTGTTTTTT,TRBV7-3,TRBJ2-2,-,-
CASSPGLGVYEQFF,TGTGCCAGCAGTCCGGGACTAGGGGTCTATGAGCAGTTCTTC,TRBV6-5,TRBJ2-1,once,TRBD2
CSVGQGALNTEAFF,TGCAGCGTTGGACAGGGGGCCCTGAACACTGAAGCTTTCTTT,TRBV29-1,TRBJ1-1,-,TRBD1
CASSQASGSVYEQYF,TGTGCCAGCAGTCAAGCTAGCGGGAGTGTATACGAGCAGTACTTC,TRBV27,TRBJ2-7,-,TRBD2
CASSRLEGIRTDTQYF,TGTGCCAGCTCACGACTCGAAGGTATCCGCACAGATACGCAGTATTTT,TRBV18,TRBJ2-3,-,-
CASSERGGRLNTEAFF,TGTGCCAGCAGTGAACGCGGGGGGCGCTTGAACACTGAAGCTTTCTTT,TRBV6-1,TRBJ1-1,-,-
CASSLLSPPSPGELFF,TGTGCCAGCAGCTTACTAAGCCCTCCCTCTCCCGGGGAGCTGTTTTTT,TRBV7-3,TRBJ2-2,-,-
CATSDSGGRASYNEQFF,TGTGCCACCAGTGATTCGGGCGGGAGGGCTTCCTACAATGAGCAGTTCTTC,TRBV24-1,TRBJ2-1,-,TRBD2
CASSYSSRAGNQPQHF,TGTGCCAGCAGTTACTCCTCCAGGGCTGGTAATCAGCCCCAGCATTTT,TRBV6-2/TRBV6-3,TRBJ1-5,-,-
CASSLAWQNSGNTIYF,TGCGCCAGCAGCTTGGCCTGGCAGAACTCTGGAAACACCATATATTTT,TRBV5-1,TRBJ1-3,-,-
CASSSSDTGELFF,TGTGCCAGCAGCTCCTCTGACACCGGGGAGCTGTTTTTT,TRBV7-8,TRBJ2-2,-,-
CASSQLGTVQETQYF,TGTGCCAGCAGCCAACTAGGGACTGTTCAAGAGACCCAGTACTTC,TRBV4-2,TRBJ2-5,-,-
CASSKVGGGRGNEKLFF,TGTGCCAGCAGCAAAGTGGGCGGGGGTAGGGGTAATGAAAAACTGTTTTTT,TRBV21-1,TRBJ1-4,-,-
CASSPDRVTSPLHF,TGTGCCAGTAGCCCCGACAGGGTAACTTCACCCCTCCACTTT,TRBV19,TRBJ1-6,-,TRBD1
CASSYIYRGPNQPQHF,TGTGCCAGCAGTTACATCTACAGGGGGCCCAATCAGCCCCAGCATTTT,TRBV27,TRBJ1-5,-,TRBD1
CASSRRTGRQLDYEQYF,TGTGCCAGCAGCCGCCGGACAGGGCGTCAGCTTGACTACGAGCAGTACTTC,TRBV7-9,TRBJ2-7,-,TRBD1
CASSFTQGTGELFF,TGTGCCAGCAGTTTTACACAGGGTACCGGGGAGCTGTTTTTT,TRBV27,TRBJ2-2,few,-
CASSFLNTGELFF,TGTGCCAGCAGTTTCCTGAACACCGGGGAGCTGTTTTTT,TRBV28,TRBJ2-2,-,-
CASRYSGANIQETQYF,TGTGCCAGTAGGTACAGCGGGGCCAACATACAAGAGACCCAGTACTTC,TRBV19,TRBJ2-5,few,TRBD2
CASSPLSRNTGELFF,TGTGCCAGCTCACCACTCTCCAGGAACACCGGGGAGCTGTTTTTT,TRBV18,TRBJ2-2,once,-
CASSDQGLSGYTF,TGTGCCAGCAGCGACCAGGGTCTTTCTGGCTACACCTTC,TRBV9,TRBJ1-2,-,-
CASSLARGDYNEQFF,TGTGCCAGCAGCTTAGCCCGGGGGGACTACAATGAGCAGTTCTTC,TRBV7-3,TRBJ2-1,-,TRBD2
CASSVVGGGSEQYF,TGTGCCAGCAGCGTAGTGGGGGGAGGTAGCGAGCAGTACTTC,TRBV9,TRBJ2-7,-,-
CASSLVVAGGLSTDTQYF,TGTGCCAGCAGCTTAGTTGTAGCGGGGGGGCTTTCGACAGATACGCAGTATTTT,TRBV7-8,TRBJ2-3,-,TRBD2
CASSSTGSREKLFF,TGTGCCAGCAGTTCGACAGGGAGTCGAGAAAAACTGTTTTTT,TRBV6-5,TRBJ1-4,-,TRBD1
CASSKLDIPDTQYF,TGTGCCAGCAGTAAACTAGATATCCCAGATACGCAGTATTTT,TRBV27,TRBJ2-3,-,-
CATSDSGVTYEKLFF,TGTGCCACCAGTGATTCGGGGGTCACCTATGAAAAACTGTTTTTT,TRBV24-1,TRBJ1-4,-,-
CASSQAGGRYEQYF,TGTGCCAGCAGCCAAGCGGGGGGGCGCTACGAGCAGTACTTC,TRBV6-2/TRBV6-3,TRBJ2-7,few,TRBD2
CASRRGGQGSYEQYF,TGTGCCAGCAGACGGGGGGGACAGGGGTCCTACGAGCAGTACTTC,TRBV5-5,TRBJ2-7,-,TRBD1
CAIRTSGSSYEQYF,TGTGCCATCAGGACTAGCGGGTCCTCCTACGAGCAGTACTTC,TRBV10-3,TRBJ2-7,-,TRBD2